One and the same sample provided the 22 T cell receptor beta chains below, sequenced in a study of shared clonotypes between healthy human individuals. The protocol was immunoSEQ multiplex PCR, while the TCRdb copy is restricted to in-frame clones and leaves out a portion. This table has around 350,000 clones, 70% to 75% appearing once. Sequenced: memory CD4+ T cells sorted from blood. Subset specified: CD45RA-negative fraction. The receptors come from a man aged 25 to 45 in good health.

The gene calls are TRBV18 and TRBJ1-6; D gene ambiguous. Trimming stripped 3 bases from V and 7 bases from J, with 19 bases between. The CDR3 length is 17 residues. The germline CDR1 and CDR2 sequences are KGHSH and LQKENI. The CDR3 is CASSPGRVLTGNSPLHF. As DNA, the CDR3 is TGTGCCAGCTCACCGGGTCGGGTGCTAACGGGCAATTCACCCCTCCACTTT.

This rearrangement joins TRBV7-9 to TRBJ1-5, with TRBD1 as a possible D gene (6 bases). CDR1 is SEHNR, CDR2 FQNEAQ, per germline (reference sequence). The V gene lost 4 bases and the J gene lost 7 bases, with 20 bases spanning the gap. The CDR3 is 16 residues long. In nucleotides, the CDR3 is TGTGCCAGCAGCTCATCGAGCCAGGGGTCATGGCAGCCCCAGCATTTT. It encodes CASSSSSQGSWQPQHF.

The chain joins TRBV15 to TRBJ1-4; D unresolved. The germline V gene encodes CDR1 LNHNV and CDR2 YYDKDF (reference sequence). The CDR3 is 15 residues long. The V and J ends lost 0 bases and 6 bases respectively, with 11 bases between them. CDR3 coding DNA: TGTGCCACCAGCAGAGATCGAGGGTGGGATGAAAAACTGTTTTTT. Its translation is CATSRDRGWDEKLFF.

V and J are TRBV19 and TRBJ2-7; D is unclear. The CDR3 covers 14 residues. The germline CDR1 and CDR2 sequences are LNHDA and SQIVND (reference sequence). V lost 2 bases and J lost 1, with 9 bases in between. This chain's CDR3 is CASSIRLNSYEQYF. CDR3 bases: TGTGCCAGTAGTATACGACTGAATTCCTACGAGCAGTACTTC.

The chain has TRBV11-2 and TRBJ2-1, with 10 positions matching TRBD2. The germline gives CDR1 SGHAT, CDR2 FQNNGV. The CDR3 has 15 amino acids. The ends lost 5 bases at V and 6 bases at J; junction bases unmatched: 7. CDR3 amino acids: CASSVAGGGINEQFF. CDR3 in DNA: TGTGCCAGCAGCGTAGCGGGAGGAGGAATCAATGAGCAGTTCTTC. Based on the CDR3 plus reference TRBV11-2 and TRBJ2-1, the full variable domain is EAGVAQSPRYKIIEKRQSVAFWCNPISGHATLYWYQQILGQGPKLLIQFQNNGVVDDSQLPKDRFSAERLKGVDSTLKIQPAKLEDSAVYLCASSVAGGGINEQFFGPGTRLTVL.

This rearrangement joins TRBV5-4 to TRBJ2-2; D remains unclear. CDR3 length: 14 residues. Germline V gives CDR1 SGHNT, CDR2 YYREEE (reference sequence). The germline V and J ends were trimmed by 5 bases and 0 bases, with 8 bases remaining between them. This CDR3 is CASSRPPNTGELFF. The CDR3, as DNA: TGTGCCAGCAGTAGACCCCCGAACACCGGGGAGCTGTTTTTT. Using reference TRBV5-4 and TRBJ2-2 for the parts outside the CDR3, the full variable domain is ETGVTQSPTHLIKTRGQQVTLRCSSQSGHNTVSWYQQALGQGPQFIFQYYREEENGRGNFPPRFSGLQFPNYSSELNVNALELDDSALYLCASSRPPNTGELFFGEGSRLTVL.

Comment on this clone: Other nucleotide sequences from this sample produce the same CDR3. The chain couples TRBV5-6 to TRBJ2-3, with D possibly TRBD1 on 5 matching bases. From germline, CDR1 is SGHDT and CDR2 YYEEEE. V gave up 4 bases and J gave up 6 bases, with 15 bases separating them. This CDR3 contains 14 residues. The CDR3 protein is CASSLGLQADTQYF. CDR3 DNA sequence: TGTGCCAGCAGCCTCGGGCTACAGGCGGATACGCAGTATTTT. Full variable domain (remainder filled in from reference TRBV5-6 and TRBJ2-3): DAGVTQSPTHLIKTRGQQVTLRCSPKSGHDTVSWYQQALGQGPQFIFQYYEEEERQRGNFPDRFSGHQFPNYSSELNVNALLLGDSALYLCASSLGLQADTQYFGPGTRLTVL.

The CDR3 DNA follows: TGTGCCAGTACCTCGGGGACAGGGAGAGGCTACACCTTC. It is translated as CASTSGTGRGYTF. The rearrangement joins TRBV25-1 to TRBJ1-2, with 9 bases lining up with TRBD1. V lost 9 bases, J lost 8 bases, and 10 bases stayed unmatched. Germline V gives CDR1 MGHDK, CDR2 SYGVNS. The CDR3 covers 13 residues.

The gene calls are TRBV28 and TRBJ2-3; 10 nucleotides agree with TRBD1. CDR3 length: 16 amino acids. V shed 5 bases and J 4 bases; nucleotides not matched to a gene: 9. Germline CDR1 reads MDHEN; CDR2 reads SYDVKM. Here the CDR3 reads CASSSGQGVQADTQYF. The CDR3 region has the DNA TGTGCCAGCAGTAGCGGACAGGGGGTTCAGGCAGATACGCAGTATTTT.

The genes are TRBV29-1 and TRBJ2-7; 7 nucleotides line up with TRBD1. Germline CDR1 reads SQVTM; CDR2 reads ANQGSEA. J gave up 2 bases and V 5 bases, and 6 bases lay outside the gene matches. CDR3 length: 13 residues. DNA of the CDR3: TGCAGCGTTCCGGACAGGCTTGCCTACGAGCAGTACTTC. Encoded protein: CSVPDRLAYEQYF.

The DNA of the CDR3 is TGTGCCAGCAGTTACCTTGGACAGGGCTATAGAACTGAAGCTTTCTTT. Translation: CASSYLGQGYRTEAFF. The rearrangement uses TRBV6-5 and TRBJ1-1; TRBD1 matches 8 bases. Germline loops: CDR1 MNHEY, CDR2 SVGAGI. V was pared by 2 bases and J by 5 bases, with 10 bases of the junction left unmatched. This CDR3 comprises 16 residues.

V usage is TRBV23-1 and J usage is TRBJ1-5; D is ambiguous. TRBV23-1 has ORF status, its function being uncertain. CDR3 length: 11 residues. The V and J ends lost 6 bases and 5 bases respectively, with 5 bases between them. CDR3 sequence: CASRSYQPQHF. DNA of the CDR3: TGCGCCAGCAGGTCATATCAGCCCCAGCATTTT.

This clone has only one observation. The V call is TRBV5-1, the J call TRBJ2-5; a weak D match, TRBD2 (6 bases). The CDR3 consists of 14 residues. Trimming cost V 4 bases and J 5 bases, with 15 bases left between them. Looked up from germline, CDR1 is SGHRS and CDR2 is YFSETQ. The CDR3 DNA follows: TGCGCCAGCAGCGCCACGGGAGCGGGCGAGACCCAGTACTTC. It translates to CASSATGAGETQYF.

The chain is built from TRBV4-3 and TRBJ2-1; 7 bases are shared with TRBD1. From germline, CDR1 is LGHNA and CDR2 YSLEER. There are 15 residues in the CDR3. The ends lost 2 bases at V and 6 bases at J; junction bases unmatched: 7. CDR3 region: CASSQTGTAFNEQFF. Written as DNA, the CDR3 is TGCGCCAGCAGCCAAACCGGGACAGCCTTCAATGAGCAGTTCTTC.

The J gene is TRBJ1-1, the V gene TRBV15; D is ambiguous. V was trimmed by 0 bases and J by 3 bases, leaving 11 bases between them. Germline loops: CDR1 LNHNV, CDR2 YYDKDF (reference sequence). CDR3 size: 15 residues. CDR3 amino acids: CATSREWGTHTEAFF. The CDR3, as DNA: TGTGCCACCAGCAGAGAGTGGGGTACTCACACTGAAGCTTTCTTT.

The CDR3, as DNA: TGTGCCAGCAGGAGGGGACAGCTCGAACGTCAGCCCCAGCATTTT. As protein: CASRRGQLERQPQHF. This chain links TRBV6-1 with TRBJ1-5; 7 positions match TRBD1. CDR1 and CDR2 from the germline V gene are MNHNS and SASEGT. The CDR3 has 15 residues. With 6 bases clipped from V and 6 bases from J, the junction kept 11 bases outside the gene matches.

Concerning this clone itself: Other DNA sequences of this sample code for an identical CDR3. Written as DNA, the CDR3 is TGTGCCAGCTCACCCGACATTAGCACAGATACGCAGTATTTT. Its translation is CASSPDISTDTQYF. The chain has TRBV18 and TRBJ2-3, with unresolved D. The CDR3 totals 14 residues. Germline assignment: CDR1 KGHSH and CDR2 LQKENI. V was cut by 3 bases and J by 0 bases, with 7 bases left in between.

The V call is TRBV5-5, the J call TRBJ1-1; TRBD1 is a possible D gene (5 bases). Deletions cut 0 bases from V and 4 bases from J, with 10 bases between. CDR1 is SGHKS, CDR2 YYEKEE, per germline (reference sequence). The CDR3 has 14 amino acids. CDR3 in amino acids: CASSLARQITEAFF. DNA of the CDR3: TGTGCCAGCAGCTTGGCGAGACAGATCACTGAAGCTTTCTTT.

The chain combines TRBV11-2 with TRBJ2-1; the D is unclear. The germline V gene encodes CDR1 SGHAT and CDR2 FQNNGV. The ends were cut back, 5 bases at V and 7 bases at J, with 6 bases in the middle. This CDR3 contains 11 residues. The CDR3 nucleotides read TGTGCCAGCAGCCCTCAGAATGAGCAGTTCTTC. It codes for CASSPQNEQFF.

The rearrangement uses TRBV11-1 and TRBJ2-3; 10 positions match TRBD1. Per the germline V gene, CDR1 is SGHAT and CDR2 is FQDESV (reference sequence). V lost 4 bases to trimming and J lost 4 bases; unmatched junction nucleotides: 5. This CDR3 spans 15 amino acids. The CDR3 nucleotides read TGTGCCAGCAGCTCCGGGACAGGGGTTTCAGATACGCAGTATTTT. This sequence encodes CASSSGTGVSDTQYF.

This sequence joins TRBV19 and TRBJ2-1; TRBD2 aligns across 10 bases. The CDR3 has 17 amino acids. CDR1 and CDR2 (germline): LNHDA, SQIVND (reference sequence). V was pared by 2 bases and J by 1 base, with 5 bases of the junction left unmatched. The CDR3 coding sequence is TGTGCCAGTAGTATACCTAGCGGGAGAATATCCTACAATGAGCAGTTCTTC. This encodes CASSIPSGRISYNEQFF.

The CDR3 region is CASSHKITDTQYF. The CDR3 DNA follows: TGTGCCAGCAGCCACAAAATCACAGATACGCAGTATTTT. The chain employs TRBV7-9 and TRBJ2-3, with D unresolved. Germline V gives CDR1 SEHNR, CDR2 FQNEAQ (reference sequence). Between the trimmed V and J ends, which lost 5 bases and 2 bases, there was a span of 8 bases. This CDR3 contains 13 residues. The complete variable domain, with remaining parts taken from reference TRBV7-9 and TRBJ2-3, reads DTGVSQNPRHKITKRGQNVTFRCDPISEHNRLYWYRQTLGQGPEFLTYFQNEAQLEKSRLLSDRFSAERPKGSFSTLEIQRTEQGDSAMYLCASSHKITDTQYFGPGTRLTVL.